What follows are 4 T cell receptor beta chains derived from one specimen sequenced in a study of blood T cell repertoires in COVID-19. This table comes from immunoSEQ multiplex PCR, and its TCRdb copy is limited to in-frame clones, with some not included. This table holds about 430,000 clones, 88% found once. Specimen: PBMCs or T cells enriched from blood (not recorded which). Receptors were obtained from a woman aged 18-29 years who had been exposed to COVID-19.

The chain is built from TRBV28 and TRBJ2-1; D gene ambiguous. This CDR3 contains 14 residues. CDR1 and CDR2 from the germline V gene are MDHEN and SYDVKM. Trimming stripped 8 bases from V and 0 bases from J, with 11 bases between. The CDR3 region is CASFSPGSYNEQFF. DNA of the CDR3: TGTGCCAGCTTTAGCCCCGGCTCCTACAATGAGCAGTTCTTC.

The chain links TRBV28 to TRBJ1-2; D gene unclear. CDR1 and CDR2 from the germline V gene are MDHEN and SYDVKM. The CDR3 is 15 amino acids. Trimming removed 10 bases at V and 1 base at J, with 19 bases between. The CDR3 reads CATFSADSLNYGYTF. The CDR3 DNA reads as TGTGCCACCTTTAGTGCGGATTCCCTTAACTATGGCTACACCTTC.

V and J are TRBV7-8 and TRBJ1-5; 8 bases align to TRBD1. The CDR3 has 16 residues. The junction had 13 bases not matched to a gene; V was cut back by 5 bases and J by 7 bases. Per the germline V gene, CDR1 is SGHVS and CDR2 is FQNEAQ. CDR3 DNA sequence: TGTGCCAGCAGCGCCGGCGCAGGGGGCAGAGGGCAGCCCCAGCATTTT. This sequence encodes CASSAGAGGRGQPQHF.

This chain joins TRBV28 and TRBJ1-1; D is undetermined. Germline V gives CDR1 MDHEN, CDR2 SYDVKM. This CDR3 contains 12 residues. The ends were cut back, 11 bases at V and 5 bases at J, with 15 bases in the middle. CDR3 region: CAAGPAGTEAFF. CDR3 bases: TGTGCCGCCGGGCCTGCGGGGACTGAAGCTTTCTTT.